One sample yielded the 10 T cell receptor beta chains listed below, sequenced in a study of human T cells and chemical hapten exposure. Time point denoted: patch test 1, 2 weeks after DPC sensitization. Indicated treatment: therapeutic diphenylcyclopropenone sensitization with weekly scalp DPC. Total RNA was isolated from unfractionated whole blood. A single record per CDR3 protein comes from TCRdb applying MiXCR to the RACE reads. The data show around 57,000 distinct CDR3 sequences, with about 10% seen just once and approximately 2% held by the top ten. The sample here was whole blood, taken in connection with sensitization to the hapten diphenylcyclopropenone (DPC). Receptors originate from a woman between 35 and 50 years old with alopecia areata. Some clones in this sample may be carry-over from other donors' samples.

Only a few counts were recorded for this clonotype. The chain joins TRBV10-2 to TRBJ2-7; D is undetermined. Trimming shortened V by 5 bases and J by 4 bases, and 18 bases separated the two germline ends. The germline gives CDR1 WSHSY, CDR2 SAAADI. This CDR3 comprises 15 residues. The DNA for the CDR3 is TGCGCCAGCAGTCTTAGTGGCGGATCTAGATACGAGCAGTACTTC. This codes for CASSLSGGSRYEQYF.

The gene calls are TRBV20-1 and TRBJ1-5; D remains ambiguous. Germline V CDR1 and CDR2: DFQATT, SNEGSKA (reference sequence). The V gene lost 0 bases and the J gene lost 2 bases, with 8 bases spanning the gap. There are 14 residues in the CDR3. CDR3 sequence (DNA): TGCAGTGCTAGAGATCAAGGCGGCAATCAGCCCCAGCATTTT. This sequence encodes CSARDQGGNQPQHF.

At least ten counts were recorded for this clonotype. Written as DNA, the CDR3 is TGTGCCAGCTCACCGGGAGACGGTGACGAGCAGTACTTC. Its protein is CASSPGDGDEQYF. The gene calls are TRBV18 and TRBJ2-7; D may be TRBD2 (5 bases). Trimming took off 3 bases at V and 5 bases at J, with 11 bases between the two ends. The CDR3 has 13 amino acids. Germline CDR1 reads KGHSH; CDR2 reads LQKENI. Using reference TRBV18 and TRBJ2-7 for the parts outside the CDR3, the full variable domain is NAGVMQNPRHLVRRRGQEARLRCSPMKGHSHVYWYRQLPEEGLKFMVYLQKENIIDESGMPKERFSAEFPKEGPSILRIQQVVRGDSAAYFCASSPGDGDEQYFGPGTRLTVT.

This clonotype was detected a few times. This chain joins TRBV29-1 and TRBJ2-7; 7 bases map to TRBD1. This CDR3 region has 12 residues. With 6 bases clipped from V and 4 bases from J, the junction kept 6 bases outside the gene matches. CDR1 SQVTM and CDR2 ANQGSEA come from the germline V gene. The CDR3 DNA reads TGCAGCGTCGTACACAGGGGTTACGAGCAGTACTTC. Translated, it gives CSVVHRGYEQYF.

There are many counts of this clonotype. The chain uses TRBV27 and TRBJ1-2; 8 bases are shared with TRBD1. Germline V gene sequence: CDR1 MNHEY, CDR2 SMNVEV (reference sequence). Germline trimming cut 3 bases from V and 5 bases from J; bases unmatched to any gene: 5. The CDR3 has 14 amino acids. For the CDR3, the DNA is TGTGCCAGCAGTTTGGGGACAGGCCCGTATGGCTACACCTTC. This gives the protein CASSLGTGPYGYTF.

This clonotype was counted between two and nine times. CDR3 in DNA: TGTGCCAGCAGCCCTAAGGATTGGCCCCTCCACTTT. Translated, it gives CASSPKDWPLHF. V is TRBV7-9 and J is TRBJ1-6; D gene ambiguous. The CDR3 spans 12 residues. Trimming left V 5 bases short and J 13 bases short, with 12 bases between. Per germline, CDR1 SEHNR and CDR2 FQNEAQ (reference sequence).

V gene TRBV7-6 combines with J gene TRBJ1-4; D is unclear. The CDR3 length is 15 residues. Trimming stripped 1 base from V and 4 bases from J, with 10 bases between. Germline CDR1 and CDR2: SGHVS and FNYEAQ. CDR3 loop: CASSLDSSFNEKLFF. In DNA form, the CDR3 reads TGTGCCAGCAGCTTAGACAGCTCCTTTAATGAAAAACTGTTTTTT.

This clonotype appeared many times. This chain links TRBV4-3 with TRBJ1-6, with D tentatively TRBD1 (6 bases). The CDR3 is 18 residues long. V was cut by 2 bases and J by 0 bases, with 14 bases left in between. Germline V gene sequence: CDR1 LGHNA, CDR2 YSLEER. CDR3 DNA: TGCGCCAGCAGCCAATCCACAGGGTACGGCTCCTATAATTCACCCCTCCACTTT. Amino acids: CASSQSTGYGSYNSPLHF.

In this sample, this clonotype turned up a few times. J is TRBJ1-1 and V is TRBV5-4; TRBD1 matches 8 bases. The CDR3 totals 14 residues. Germline trimming cut 2 bases from V and 3 bases from J; bases unmatched to any gene: 3. From germline, CDR1 is SGHNT and CDR2 YYREEE (reference sequence). The CDR3 reads CASSFGQGYTEAFF. The CDR3 coding sequence is TGTGCCAGCAGCTTCGGACAGGGATACACTGAAGCTTTCTTT.

This clonotype has only a few counts. The V gene is TRBV2, the J gene TRBJ2-3; 8 bases agree with TRBD2. The CDR3 loop spans 14 amino acids. Germline lookup yields CDR1 SNHLY and CDR2 FYNNEI. The V and J ends lost 7 bases and 2 bases, in that order; junction bases with no gene match: 5. The CDR3 bases are TGTGCCAGCATCCAGCGGGGGCTCACAGATACGCAGTATTTT. Amino acids: CASIQRGLTDTQYF.